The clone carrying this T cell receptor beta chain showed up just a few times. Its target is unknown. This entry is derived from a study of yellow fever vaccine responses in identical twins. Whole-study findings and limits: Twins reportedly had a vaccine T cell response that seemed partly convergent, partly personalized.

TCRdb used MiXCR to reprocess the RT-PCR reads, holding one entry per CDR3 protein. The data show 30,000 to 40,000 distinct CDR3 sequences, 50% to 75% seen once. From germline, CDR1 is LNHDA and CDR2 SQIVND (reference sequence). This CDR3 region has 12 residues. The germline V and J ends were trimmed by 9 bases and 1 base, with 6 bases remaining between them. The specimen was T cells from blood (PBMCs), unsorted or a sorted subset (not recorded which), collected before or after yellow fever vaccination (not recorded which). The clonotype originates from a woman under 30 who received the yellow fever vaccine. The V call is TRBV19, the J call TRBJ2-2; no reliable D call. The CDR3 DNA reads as TGTGCCAGCAACAAGAACACCGGGGAGCTGTTTTTT. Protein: CASNKNTGELFF.